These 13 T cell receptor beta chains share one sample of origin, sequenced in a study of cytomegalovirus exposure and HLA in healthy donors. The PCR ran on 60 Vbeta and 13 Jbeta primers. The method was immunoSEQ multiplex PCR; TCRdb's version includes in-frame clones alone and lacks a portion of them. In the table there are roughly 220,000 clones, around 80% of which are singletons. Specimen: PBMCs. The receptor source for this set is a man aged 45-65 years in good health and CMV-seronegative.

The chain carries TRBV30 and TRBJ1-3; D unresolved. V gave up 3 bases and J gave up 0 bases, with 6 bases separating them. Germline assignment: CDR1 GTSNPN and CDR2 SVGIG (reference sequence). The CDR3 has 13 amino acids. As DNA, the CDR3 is TGTGCCTGGAGAATGAGCTCTGGAAACACCATATATTTT. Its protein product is CAWRMSSGNTIYF.

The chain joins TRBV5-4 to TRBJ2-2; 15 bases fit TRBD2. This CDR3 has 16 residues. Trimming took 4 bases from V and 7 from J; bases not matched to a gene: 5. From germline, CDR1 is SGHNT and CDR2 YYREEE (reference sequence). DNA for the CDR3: TGTGCCAGCAGCCTCGGGACTAGCGGGAGGTACGGGGAGCTGTTTTTT. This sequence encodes CASSLGTSGRYGELFF.

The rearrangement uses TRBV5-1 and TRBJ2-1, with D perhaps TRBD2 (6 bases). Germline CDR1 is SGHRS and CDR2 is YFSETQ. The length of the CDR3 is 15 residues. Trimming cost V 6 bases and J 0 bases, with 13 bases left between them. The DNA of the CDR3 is TGCGCCAGCATGGAGGGAGGAAGCTCCTACAATGAGCAGTTCTTC. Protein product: CASMEGGSSYNEQFF.

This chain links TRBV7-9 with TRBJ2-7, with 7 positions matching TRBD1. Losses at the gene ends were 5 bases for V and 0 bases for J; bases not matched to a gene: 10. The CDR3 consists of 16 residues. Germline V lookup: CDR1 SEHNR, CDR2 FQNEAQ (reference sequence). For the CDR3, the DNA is TGTGCCAGCAGCCCCAGACAGGGTTCTACCTCCTACGAGCAGTACTTC. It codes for CASSPRQGSTSYEQYF.

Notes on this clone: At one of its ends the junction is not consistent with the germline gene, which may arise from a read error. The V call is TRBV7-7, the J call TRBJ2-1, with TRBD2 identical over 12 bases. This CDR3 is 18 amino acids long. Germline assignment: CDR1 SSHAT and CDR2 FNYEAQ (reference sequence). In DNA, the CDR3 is TGTGCTAGCAGCTACCATGTGACTAGCGGGAGCCCTCACAATGAGCAGTTCTTC. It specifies CASSYHVTSGSPHNEQFF.

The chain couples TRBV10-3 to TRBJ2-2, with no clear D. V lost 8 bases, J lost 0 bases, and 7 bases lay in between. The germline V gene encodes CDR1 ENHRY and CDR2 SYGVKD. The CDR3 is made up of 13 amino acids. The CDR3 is CAIGDSNTGELFF. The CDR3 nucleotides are TGTGCCATCGGAGATTCGAACACCGGGGAGCTGTTTTTT.

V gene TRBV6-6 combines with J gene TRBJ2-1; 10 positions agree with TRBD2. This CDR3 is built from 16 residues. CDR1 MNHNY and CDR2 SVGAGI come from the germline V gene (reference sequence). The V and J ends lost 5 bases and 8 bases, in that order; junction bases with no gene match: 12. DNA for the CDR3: TGTGCCAGCAGTACTAAGGGAGCGGGAGGGGTCTATGAGCAGTTCTTC. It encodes CASSTKGAGGVYEQFF.

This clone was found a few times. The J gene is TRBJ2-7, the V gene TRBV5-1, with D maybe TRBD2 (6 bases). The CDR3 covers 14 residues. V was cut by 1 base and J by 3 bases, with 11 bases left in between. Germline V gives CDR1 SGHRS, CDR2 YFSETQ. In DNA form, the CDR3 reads TGCGCCAGCAGCTTGATTCCTAGCGACTACGAGCAGTACTTC. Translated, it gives CASSLIPSDYEQYF.

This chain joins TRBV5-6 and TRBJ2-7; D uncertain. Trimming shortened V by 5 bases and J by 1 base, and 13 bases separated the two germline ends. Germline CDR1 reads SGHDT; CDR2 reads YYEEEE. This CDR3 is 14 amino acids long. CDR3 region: CASSRRGSSYEQYF. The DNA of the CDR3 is TGTGCCAGCAGTCGGCGCGGCAGTTCCTACGAGCAGTACTTC.

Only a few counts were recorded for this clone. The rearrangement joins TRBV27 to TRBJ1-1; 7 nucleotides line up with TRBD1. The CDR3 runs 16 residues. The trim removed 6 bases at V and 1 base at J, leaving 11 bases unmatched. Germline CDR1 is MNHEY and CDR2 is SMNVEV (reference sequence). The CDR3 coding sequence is TGTGCCAGCAGCCCGGCGCAGGGGGGTAGGAACACTGAAGCTTTCTTT. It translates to CASSPAQGGRNTEAFF.

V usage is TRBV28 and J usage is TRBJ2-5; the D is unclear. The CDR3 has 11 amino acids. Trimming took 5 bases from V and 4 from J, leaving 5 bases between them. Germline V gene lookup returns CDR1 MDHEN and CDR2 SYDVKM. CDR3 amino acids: CASSKRETQYF. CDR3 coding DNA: TGTGCCAGCAGTAAGAGAGAGACCCAGTACTTC. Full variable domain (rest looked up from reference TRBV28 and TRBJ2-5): DVKVTQSSRYLVKRTGEKVFLECVQDMDHENMFWYRQDPGLGLRLIYFSYDVKMKEKGDIPEGYSVSREKKERFSLILESASTNQTSMYLCASSKRETQYFGPGTRLLVL.

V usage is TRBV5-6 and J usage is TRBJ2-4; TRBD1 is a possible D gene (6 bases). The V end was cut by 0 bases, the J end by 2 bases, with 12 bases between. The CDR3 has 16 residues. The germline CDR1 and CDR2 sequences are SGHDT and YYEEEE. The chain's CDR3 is CASSLAYRDTKNIQYF. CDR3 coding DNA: TGTGCCAGCAGCTTGGCCTACAGGGATACCAAAAACATTCAGTACTTC.

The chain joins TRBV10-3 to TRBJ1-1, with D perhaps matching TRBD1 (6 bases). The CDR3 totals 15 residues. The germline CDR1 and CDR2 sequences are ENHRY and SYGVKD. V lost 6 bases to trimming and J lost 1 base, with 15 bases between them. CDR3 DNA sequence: TGTGCCATCAGCGAACCACCGACAGGGAACACTGAAGCTTTCTTT. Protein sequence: CAISEPPTGNTEAFF.